The source of this T cell receptor beta chain is a study of blood T cell repertoires in COVID-19 (dated by TCRdb to the early 2020s). For the study in its entirety: Samples covering the acute and convalescent phases of COVID-19 were provided by collaborators in the United States, Italy and Spain. The material from the prospective study consisted of cDNA or gDNA derived from T cells, B-cell-depleted T cells, or PBMCs. Deeply sampled blood TCRbeta repertoires from subjects exposed to, actively infected with, or recovered from COVID-19 were included in the dataset. A freely available public database, intended as a resource for researchers studying the immune response to SARS-CoV-2, is where the repertoires were released. The samples were drawn from two sources: the first 160 participants of the ongoing ImmuneRACE study, and some 1,300 subjects contributed by 6 global collaborators. A de-identified subject ID, COVID-19 status, age in years and sex were almost always included in the sample metadata. Where HLA class I and class II types were available, the types were taken from metadata supplied by the sample provider, not from assay-based typing. What the study reported, not specific to this receptor: How much clinical and demographic metadata was included differed by source and by participant, and the metadata was provided uncurated.

On this clone itself: The specificity of this receptor is unknown. No much larger clonotype is one base removed from it; base qualities were not supplied.

There are 11 amino acids in the CDR3, from cysteine to phenylalanine inclusive. This entry keeps only the CDR3 DNA: 33 bases, framed from base 1. Reading the germline V gene gives CDR1 SQVTM and CDR2 ANQGSEA. Compared with germline, V lacks 2 bases and J lacks 8 bases; bases without a gene match: 2. TCRbeta CDR3 regions were amplified from genomic DNA using the immunoSEQ Assay, a bias-controlled multiplex PCR. The authors' analysis ran thus. Within the assay, amplification of reference gene primers was used to estimate how many nucleated cells each sample contained. To quantify the absolute abundance of each unique TCRbeta CDR3 rearrangement, sequence reads were collapsed and filtered. For each sample, productive Simpson clonality was calculated as the square root of Simpson's diversity index across productive rearrangements. The table was pulled from immuneACCESS by TCRdb, which kept in-frame rearrangements only. Such tables lose some clones; where checked, under half of the loss comes from unresolved V genes, and the rest has no known cause. That table is the source of V, J and clone size, and D and trimming were worked out from the DNA. In all, the sample holds under 250,000 clones, and approximately 85% of those were seen once. The top ten clonotypes cover about 2.4% of the sample.

In Seattle, one collaborating source enrolled patients while the infection was active and tracked those patients longitudinally over the course of disease. Whole blood was collected in K2EDTA tubes by collaborating institutions according to the institutions' own protocols. Collaborator samples were shipped for TCRbeta analysis as frozen whole blood, isolated PBMCs, or DNA extracted from either sample type. The chain is encoded by TRBV29-1 joined to TRBJ1-1; TRBD1 fits 7 bases in the junction. The sample taken for sequencing was peripheral blood. The clonotype originates from a woman in her seventies with COVID-19, enrolled during active disease. DNA sequence: TGCAGCGTTGAAACACAGGGGGAAGCTTTCTTT. Its translation reads: CSVETQGEAFF.